This T cell receptor beta chain comes out of a study of T-cell reconstitution after alpha-beta-depleted transplantation in children (dated by TCRdb to about 2016). General notes on the study: Using TCR repertoire profiling, the study followed T-cell immune reconstitution in a quantitative way in children after TCRalphabeta/CD19-depleted allogeneic hematopoietic cell transplantation.

The paper as a whole reports these results and caveats: The frequencies of hyperexpanded clones fell over the following months, and after one year, T-cell counts and TCRbeta diversity were mostly attributed to newly produced T cells. In some patients, the high TCRbeta diversity seen at day 60 was put down to recipient T cells and intrathymic progenitors that had survived conditioning. About two months after transplant, the apparently early recovery of alphabetaT-cell counts reportedly depended on just several hundred clones that had expanded rapidly and came from non-depleted graft cells.

To note about this clonotype: Which antigen it targets is not known. No qualities accompany the bases; no much larger clone lies one base away.

To prepare the library, PCR was applied. The sample was run on an Illumina HiSeq 2500. TCR libraries were prepared with molecular barcoding, using unique molecular identifiers to normalize TCRbeta repertoire quantification. TCRdb itself trimmed the public reads at Q25 with fastp, ran MiXCR and retained productive beta chains. Each entry is one CDR3 protein sequence, shown with its most common DNA and genes. The sample table records 800,000 to 1,000,000 distinct CDR3 sequences; about 29% of these occur just once. The ten largest clones capture roughly 30% of the sample. The sample's treatment or condition label, in plain terms: allogeneic hematopoietic cell transplantation with graft depleted of TCRalphabeta T cells and CD19 B cells. The transplant recipients were children given TCRalphabeta/CD19-depleted allogeneic hematopoietic cell grafts. There are 15 amino acids in the CDR3, from cysteine to phenylalanine inclusive. Only the CDR3 portion is preserved as DNA: 45 bases, with reading frame beginning at the first base. After removal of 3 bases from V and 6 bases from J, the junction retains 5 bases not matched to a gene.

The receptor was derived from a boy under two years old who had a stem cell transplant for SCID, so the T cells may come from the graft donor. The sample here was PBMCs, mostly from graft donor cells, taken 360 days after TCRalphabeta/CD19-depleted stem cell transplant. The V and J segments used are TRBV12-3 or TRBV12-4 and TRBJ2-1; the junction holds 10 bases that match TRBD1. The DNA reads as follows: TGTGCCAGCAGTTTTGCGGGACAGGGGACCAATGAGCAGTTCTTC. Its amino acids are CASSFAGQGTNEQFF.